A single T cell receptor beta chain is shown here with its context. This sample's time point: peripheral blood 6 weeks after treatment start. The data stem from a study of PD-L1 blockade in urothelial cancer. Study summary: Patients went on atezolizumab in about 2014, receiving 1,200 mg intravenously every 3 weeks.

Method: immunoSEQ multiplex PCR; TCRdb's copy keeps in-frame clones and lacks some. The sample contains around 93,000 clones, less than 85% of which appear only once. The TCR comes from a man aged 70 or older with urothelial cancer. The input for sequencing was PBMCs, taken around atezolizumab (anti-PD-L1) treatment.

CDR3 sequence (DNA): TGTGCCAGCAGCGTTAGCGGGGGTACCTACAATGAGCAGTTCTTC. It translates to CASSVSGGTYNEQFF. The chain employs TRBV9 and TRBJ2-1, with 9 bases aligning to TRBD2. Germline loops: CDR1 SGDLS, CDR2 YYNGEE. V lost 2 bases to trimming and J lost 2 bases; unmatched junction nucleotides: 2. This CDR3 is 15 amino acids long.